Following are 4 T cell receptor beta chains from one sample sequenced in a study of blood T cell repertoires in COVID-19. TCRdb keeps only in-frame clones here, not all; method: immunoSEQ multiplex PCR. The sample includes over 85,000 clones, roughly 84% of them seen just once. The sample taken for sequencing was peripheral blood. The receptor source for this set is a human donor in a cohort sampled during active COVID-19.

V usage is TRBV7-9 and J usage is TRBJ2-5, with 10 bases lining up with TRBD1. The CDR3 totals 15 residues. CDR1 and CDR2 (germline): SEHNR, FQNEAQ (reference sequence). The trim removed 7 bases at V and 4 bases at J, leaving 9 bases unmatched. The CDR3 here is CASTAWTGGGETQYF. The DNA for the CDR3 is TGTGCCAGCACCGCCTGGACAGGGGGAGGAGAGACCCAGTACTTC.

As DNA, the CDR3 is TGTGCCAGCAGTTTGAGACGGGTGGGCTATGGCTACACCTTC. Translated: CASSLRRVGYGYTF. The chain joins TRBV28 to TRBJ1-2; no reliable D call. There are 14 residues in the CDR3. V dropped 3 bases and J dropped 4 bases, with 12 bases sitting between them. Germline assignment: CDR1 MDHEN and CDR2 SYDVKM.

The chain uses TRBV25-1 and TRBJ2-1; TRBD1 aligns across 7 bases. Germline-derived CDR1 and CDR2 are MGHDK and SYGVNS. The CDR3 has 13 amino acids. With 2 bases clipped from V and 6 bases from J, the junction kept 1 base outside the gene matches. For the CDR3, the DNA is TGTGCCAGCAGTGAAAGACAGGGCAATGAGCAGTTCTTC. Its translation is CASSERQGNEQFF.

The chain joins TRBV5-4 to TRBJ2-7; unclear D gene. Germline V gives CDR1 SGHNT, CDR2 YYREEE (reference sequence). The ends were cut back, 4 bases at V and 3 bases at J, with 11 bases in the middle. There are 13 residues in the CDR3. CDR3 loop: CASSPGLGYEQYF. The DNA for the CDR3 is TGTGCCAGCAGCCCCGGGTTGGGCTACGAGCAGTACTTC.